This T cell receptor beta chain was observed in a study of blood T cell repertoires in COVID-19. Study-level information: Some COVID-19 samples were acute and others convalescent; all came from the United States, Italy and Spain.

Participants were aged about 18 to 95 years, lived in 24 US areas, and enrolled virtually. The V and J ends lost 3 bases and 0 bases respectively, with 24 bases between them. The CDR3 has 20 residues. Germline V gene sequence: CDR1 MNHEY, CDR2 SVGEGT. Source study methods: Estimation of nucleated cell counts was performed using reference gene primer amplification. Generated by immunoSEQ multiplex PCR, the TCRdb table keeps only in-frame clones and is missing some. V and J calls and clone size follow that table, whereas D and trimming were derived from the DNA. The data show some 320,000 clones, more than 75% seen once.

The clonotype originates from a woman in her 30s who had recovered from COVID-19. This sequence joins TRBV6-2 or TRBV6-3 and TRBJ1-5, with TRBD1 as a possible D gene (5 bases). Input material: PBMCs or T cells enriched from blood (not recorded which). As DNA, the CDR3 is TGTGCCAGCAGTTATCCAATCGCCACGACAGCGGGTTATAGCAATCAGCCCCAGCATTTT. Protein: CASSYPIATTAGYSNQPQHF.